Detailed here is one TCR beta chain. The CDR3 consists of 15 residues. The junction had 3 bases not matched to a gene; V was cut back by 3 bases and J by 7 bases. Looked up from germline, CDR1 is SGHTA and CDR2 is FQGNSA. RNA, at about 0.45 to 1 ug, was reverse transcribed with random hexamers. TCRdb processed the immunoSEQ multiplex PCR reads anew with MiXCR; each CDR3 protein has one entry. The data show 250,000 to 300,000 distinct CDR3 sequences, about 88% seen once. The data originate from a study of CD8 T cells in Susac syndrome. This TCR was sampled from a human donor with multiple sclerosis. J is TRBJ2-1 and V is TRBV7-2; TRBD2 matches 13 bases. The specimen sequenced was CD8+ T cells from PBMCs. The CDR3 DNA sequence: TGTGCCAGCAGCTTTAGGACTAGCGGGAGAAATGAGCAGTTCTTC. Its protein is CASSFRTSGRNEQFF.